The text below deals with one T cell receptor (beta chain). Antigen specificity is unknown. This entry belongs to a study of OX40 agonist ivuxolimab in advanced cancers. Across the study: The study reported partial responses in three patients: one hepatocellular carcinoma, two cutaneous melanoma. Study outcomes and limitations: At 0.1 to 3.0 mg/kg and by week 6, CD4+ and CD8+ T cells in the blood had expanded clonally. The study found among the lowest clonal expansion in partial responders at 0.1-3.0 mg/kg.

Using immunoSEQ multiplex PCR, the repertoire was profiled, and TCRdb retains in-frame clones only, with some absent. The sample includes roughly 92,000 clones, around 88% seen only once; the top ten take approximately 1.5%. The receptor was isolated from an adult with an advanced solid tumor such as melanoma, head and neck, liver or kidney cancer. The sequencing used CD4+ or CD8+ T cells sorted from blood, collected in a trial of the OX40 agonist ivuxolimab.

The CDR3 loop is CASSFGDTRDYGYTF. CDR3 DNA: TGCGCCAGCAGCTTTGGGGACACTAGGGACTATGGCTACACCTTC. The rearrangement joins TRBV5-1 to TRBJ1-2; a possible D gene is TRBD1 (6 bases). V lost 2 bases and J lost 3, with 14 bases in between. CDR1 and CDR2 (germline): SGHRS, YFSETQ. The CDR3 is made up of 15 amino acids.